The present T cell receptor (beta chain) was sequenced within a study of chemoradiotherapy in HPV16-positive cancers. Turning to the study itself: Candidate HPV-specific T-cell clones and common TCR motifs came from functional assays in a couple of HPV16-positive patients.

Generated by immunoSEQ multiplex PCR, the TCRdb table keeps only in-frame clones and is missing some. The profile shows over a thousand clones, around 76% of them singletons. Specimen: tumor tissue, collected from a patient who underwent chemoradiotherapy. This receptor was taken from a human donor with HPV-associated anogenital cancer.

CDR3 in amino acids: CASSPTGQYNSPLHF. The CDR3 DNA follows: TGTGCCAGCAGCCCCACGGGACAATATAATTCACCCCTCCACTTT. The chain uses TRBV7-2 and TRBJ1-6; D perhaps matches TRBD1 (6 bases). This CDR3 contains 15 residues. The germline gives CDR1 SGHTA, CDR2 FQGNSA. With 5 bases removed from V and 4 bases from J, the gap between germline ends came to 12 bases. The variable domain in full, with the rest retrieved from reference TRBV7-2 and TRBJ1-6, is GAGVSQSPSNKVTEKGKDVELRCDPISGHTALYWYRQSLGQGLEFLIYFQGNSAPDKSGLPSDRFSAERTGGSVSTLTIQRTQQEDSAVYLCASSPTGQYNSPLHFGNGTRLTVT.